Listed here are 3 T cell receptor beta chains from one sample, sequenced in a study of T cells in Graves' hyperthyroidism and ophthalmopathy (dated by TCRdb to about 2019). The method behind the library was multiplex PCR. Sequencing was carried out with an Illumina HiSeq 2000. The TCR beta CDR3 regions were amplified from the RNA transcripts. The first round of RT-PCR for the TCR CDR3 was performed with the HTBI primer set and the Qiagen OneStep RT-PCR kit. Clones were called with MiXCR by TCRdb after fastp trimmed the public reads at Q25, and only in-frame beta chains were retained. Each CDR3 protein gets just one entry, which takes the most common genes and DNA from the rows behind it. In all, the sample holds 300,000 to 450,000 distinct CDR3 sequences, and 13% of those were seen once. The biggest ten clones account for around 21% of the sample. The sequenced material came from blood. The receptors originated from a man aged 30 to 45 with Graves' hyperthyroidism that later progressed to Graves' ophthalmopathy.

This clonotype was counted many times. The V gene is TRBV7-9, the J gene TRBJ2-7; a possible D gene is TRBD1 (5 bases). Looked up from germline, CDR1 is SEHNR and CDR2 is FQNEAQ (reference sequence). This CDR3 is 14 amino acids long. V lost 4 bases and J 3 bases, leaving 13 bases between the germline ends. CDR3 residues: CASSSDTGRYEQYF. CDR3 nucleotide sequence: TGTGCCAGCAGCTCGGACACCGGGCGCTACGAGCAGTACTTC.

This clonotype occurred many times. The V gene is TRBV5-1, the J gene TRBJ1-6; TRBD1 matches 8 bases. The J segment lost 8 bases and the V segment lost 4 bases, leaving 8 bases of the junction unmatched. This CDR3 has 15 amino acids. Germline CDR1 and CDR2: SGHRS and YFSETQ. CDR3 sequence reads: CASSPRQGMDSPLHF. CDR3 nucleotide sequence: TGCGCCAGCAGCCCGAGACAGGGGATGGATTCACCCCTCCACTTT.

There are many counts of this clonotype. The chain links TRBV5-8 to TRBJ1-1; D gene unclear. Trimming removed 1 base at V and 0 bases at J, with 7 bases between. The CDR3 extends over 14 amino acids. CDR1 and CDR2 (germline): SGHTS, YDEGEE. The CDR3 DNA reads as TGTGCCAGCAGCTTGTTAAAGATGAACACTGAAGCTTTCTTT. Its protein product is CASSLLKMNTEAFF.